This T cell receptor (beta chain) was documented in a study of blood T cells in healthy people across ages (dated by TCRdb to between 2015 and 2016). For context, the study as a whole: In model experiments, template switching captured about one uniquely barcoded TCR beta cDNA molecule for every two T cells. The study measured age-related changes in TCR beta repertoire diversity using deep sequencing normalized with unique cDNA molecular identifiers. The donors were divided into four age groups: young (average roughly 17 years), middle-aged (approximately 39), aged (roughly 66) and long-lived (82). To avoid experimental bias, donors of different ages were distributed randomly across sequencing lanes. The study analyzed two additional independent replicas of 1 million unique cDNA reads from the same blood draw for two donors, one aged 18 to 30 and one aged 80 or older.

The library relied on 5' RACE. Reads for this sample came from an Illumina HiSeq 2500. A second about 6 to 11 cycle PCR used a sample-barcoded 5' primer and a J-beta primer mix. A template-switch 5' adaptor carrying 12 random nucleotides introduced a unique molecular identifier onto each TCR beta cDNA molecule. Each sample yielded at least 2.5 million CDR3-containing paired-end reads. First-strand cDNA synthesis was performed from all RNA using the Mint cDNA synthesis kit, with priming by a TRBC-specific oligonucleotide. All cDNA was treated with uracil-DNA glycosylase and then went through a first 18-cycle PCR with the universal primers M1SS and BC2_uni_R. On the authors' methods: For normalization, 1 million high-quality reads were randomly selected from each sample, with every read carrying a distinct molecular identifier. Reads with shared molecular identifiers were discarded instead of being binned into consensus sequences. MiTCR, run with a Q25 quality threshold and the strictest error-elimination algorithm, handled CDR3 identification, clonotype clustering and error correction. A nonparametric unseen species model using Euler transformation provided a lower-bound estimate of total TCR beta diversity. TCRdb took the public reads, trimmed them with fastp at Q25, ran MiXCR for clone calling and kept in-frame beta chains. When rows share a CDR3 protein, they turn into one entry using the most common DNA and genes. The V and J calls and clone size are TCRdb's, not the authors'. The sample table holds 1.5 million to 1.9 million distinct CDR3 sequences, of which approximately 43% were seen once. The ten largest clones add up to 4% of the sample.

Overall results and qualifications from the work: Compared with the aged group, more naive CD4+ T cells, fewer expanded clones and increased TCR diversity were shown by the long-lived group, suggesting age selection. Since profiling was done on bulk unsorted PBMCs, naive and antigen-experienced compartments could not be conclusively compared. The percentage of naive T cells measured by flow cytometry correlated strongly with observed TCR beta diversity. The CMV infection status of donors was not known, potentially confounding age-related changes in expanded clonotypes. Total diversity estimates from one million sequenced T cells were considered lower bounds and underestimates. Observed TCR beta diversity per million T cells fell roughly linearly with age, and a significant reduction was already apparent by age around 36.

This clonotype was observed a few times. Which antigen it targets is not known. No much larger clonotype is one base removed from it; base qualities were not supplied. The germline V gene encodes CDR1 LGHNA and CDR2 YSLEER. V is pared back by 3 bases and J by 3 bases, with 11 bases lying between the germline termini. The CDR3 holds 15 amino acids from the cysteine to the phenylalanine. Only CDR3 DNA is held: 45 bases, read in frame from base 1. Donors were 40 or so systemically healthy Caucasian individuals from Russia aged roughly 6 to 95 years. Around 10 milliliters of peripheral blood were collected from each donor into EDTA-treated Vacutainer tubes. Ficoll-Paque density-gradient centrifugation was used to isolate PBMCs, with at least 7 million per sample. Trizol reagent was used to extract total RNA from PBMCs, with at least 5.5 micrograms per sample. For every donor, an aliquot of PBMCs went through flow cytometry to measure the percentages of naive CD45RAhigh/CD27high T cells.

The sequence was collected from a woman aged 18-35 years in good health. Sequenced input: blood. This sequence uses TRBV4-3 and TRBJ2-2; D gene: possibly TRBD1, on 6 matching bases. For the CDR3, the sequence is CASSQTGFDTGELFF. Read as DNA, the sequence is TGCGCCAGCAGCCAGACAGGTTTTGACACCGGGGAGCTGTTTTTT.